This TCR beta chain was recovered during a study of T-cell reconstitution after alpha-beta-depleted transplantation in children. The CDR3 runs 16 residues. CDR1 SGHRS and CDR2 YFSETQ come from the germline V gene. The ends were cut back, 0 bases at V and 3 bases at J, with 16 bases in the middle. Unique molecular identifiers were incorporated during preparation of the TCRbeta library. TCRdb redid the calling of the PCR reads with MiXCR, one entry per CDR3 protein. The sample lists about 200,000 distinct CDR3 sequences; about 14% were seen once. In its sample, this clonotype was seen many times. This sequence joins TRBV5-1 and TRBJ2-7, with D tentatively TRBD1 or TRBD2 (5 bases each). The sequence was collected from a human donor who donated a stem cell graft to a child with acute lymphoblastic leukemia. Sample: PBMCs from the stem cell graft donor, taken from the stem cell graft. The CDR3 region has the DNA TGCGCCAGCAGCTTGGCCGAGGGGTTCTACGACTACGAGCAGTACTTC. Its protein is CASSLAEGFYDYEQYF.